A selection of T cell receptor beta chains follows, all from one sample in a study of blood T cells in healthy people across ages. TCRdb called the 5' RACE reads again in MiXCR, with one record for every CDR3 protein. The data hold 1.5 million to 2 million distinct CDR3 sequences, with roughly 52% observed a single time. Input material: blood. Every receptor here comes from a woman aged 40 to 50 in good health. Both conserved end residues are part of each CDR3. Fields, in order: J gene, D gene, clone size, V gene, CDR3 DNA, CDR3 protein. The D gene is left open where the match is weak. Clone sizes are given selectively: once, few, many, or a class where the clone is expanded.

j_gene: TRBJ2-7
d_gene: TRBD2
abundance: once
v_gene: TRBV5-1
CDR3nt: TGCGCCAGCAGCTTAAGTTTCGGGGGGGAACAGTACTTC
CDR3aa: CASSLSFGGEQYF

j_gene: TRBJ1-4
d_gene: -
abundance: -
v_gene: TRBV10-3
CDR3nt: TGTGCCATCAGTGAGTCCGGGGGTGATTGGTCAAAACTGTTTTTT
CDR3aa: CAISESGGDWSKLFF

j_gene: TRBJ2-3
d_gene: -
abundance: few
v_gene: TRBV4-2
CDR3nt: TGTGCCAGCAGCCCCCATGGAGTGAGCACAGATACGCAGTATTTT
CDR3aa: CASSPHGVSTDTQYF

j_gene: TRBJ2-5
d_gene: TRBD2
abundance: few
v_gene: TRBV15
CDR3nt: TGTGCCACCAGCAGAGATAACGGGGGGGGCGAGACCCAGTACTTC
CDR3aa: CATSRDNGGGETQYF

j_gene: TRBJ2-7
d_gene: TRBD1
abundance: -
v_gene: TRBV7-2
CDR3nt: TGTGCCAGCAGCGTTGGCTACCCCGGGACAGGGTCCTACGAGCAGTACTTC
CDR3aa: CASSVGYPGTGSYEQYF

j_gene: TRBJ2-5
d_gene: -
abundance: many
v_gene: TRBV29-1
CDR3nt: TGCAGCGTTGAATTCGGCAGGGGAGGGGAGACCCAGTACTTC
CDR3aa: CSVEFGRGGETQYF

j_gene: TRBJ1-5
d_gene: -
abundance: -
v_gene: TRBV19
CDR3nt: TGTGCCAGTAGTATAACAGGCCTTGGGCAGCCCCAGCATTTT
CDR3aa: CASSITGLGQPQHF

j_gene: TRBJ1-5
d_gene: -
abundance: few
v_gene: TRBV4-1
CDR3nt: TGCGCCAGCAGCCAAGATGTGGCAGGGGAAAATCAGCCCCAGCATTTT
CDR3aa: CASSQDVAGENQPQHF

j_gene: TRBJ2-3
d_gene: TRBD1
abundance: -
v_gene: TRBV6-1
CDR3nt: TGTGCCAGCAGTGACTTGCCTACGGGACAGCTCACAGATACGCAGTATTTT
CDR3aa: CASSDLPTGQLTDTQYF

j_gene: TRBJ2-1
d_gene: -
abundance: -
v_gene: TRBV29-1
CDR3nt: TGCAGCTCCGACAGGTCGGGGGACAATGAGCAGTTCTTC
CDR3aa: CSSDRSGDNEQFF

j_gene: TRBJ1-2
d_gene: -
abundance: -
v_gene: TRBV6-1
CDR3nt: TGTGCCAGCGGGGGGACCCTTTTGATACCGGCGGGGGACACCTTC
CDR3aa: CASGGTLLIPAGDTF

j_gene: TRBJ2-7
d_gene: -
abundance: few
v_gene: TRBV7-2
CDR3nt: TGTGCCAGCAGCTTACCAAACGACGGATACGAGCAGTACTTC
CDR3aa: CASSLPNDGYEQYF

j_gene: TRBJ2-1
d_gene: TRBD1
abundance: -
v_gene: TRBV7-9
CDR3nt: TGTGCCAGCAGCTCGGGGACAGGGAAGCAGTTCTTC
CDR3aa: CASSSGTGKQFF

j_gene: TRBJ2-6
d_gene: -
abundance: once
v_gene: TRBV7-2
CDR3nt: TGTGCCAGCAGCTCCAGTAGCTTTGGGGCCAACGTCCTGACTTTC
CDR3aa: CASSSSSFGANVLTF

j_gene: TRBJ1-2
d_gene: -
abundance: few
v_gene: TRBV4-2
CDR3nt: TGTGCCAGCAGCCAAGAAGCAACAGGGTGGCATGGCTACACCTTC
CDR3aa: CASSQEATGWHGYTF

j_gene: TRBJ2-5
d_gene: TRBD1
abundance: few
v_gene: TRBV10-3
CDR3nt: TGTGCCATCAGAAGGACAGGGACCCAAGAGACCCAGTACTTC
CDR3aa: CAIRRTGTQETQYF

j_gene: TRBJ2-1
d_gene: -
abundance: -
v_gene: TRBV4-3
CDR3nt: TGCGCCGGCAGCCTTGTAACGAGCTCCTACAATGAGCAGTTCTTC
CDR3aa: CAGSLVTSSYNEQFF

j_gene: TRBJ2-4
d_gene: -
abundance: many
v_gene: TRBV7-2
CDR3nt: TGTGCCAGCAGCTTATCTACTGTAAACATTCAGTACTTC
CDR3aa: CASSLSTVNIQYF

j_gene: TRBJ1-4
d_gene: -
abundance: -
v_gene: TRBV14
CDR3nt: TGTGCCAGCAGCCAAGATCTCTTGGGGGCGCCTAATGAAAAACTGTTTTTT
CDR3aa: CASSQDLLGAPNEKLFF

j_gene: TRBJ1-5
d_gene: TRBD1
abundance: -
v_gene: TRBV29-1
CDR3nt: TGCAGCGTTCGGGACAGGGTAGATCAGCCCCAGCATTTT
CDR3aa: CSVRDRVDQPQHF

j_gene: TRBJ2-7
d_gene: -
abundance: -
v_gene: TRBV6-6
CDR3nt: TGTGCCAGCAGAGGACGGACGTCTTGGGAGCAGTACTTC
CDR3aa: CASRGRTSWEQYF

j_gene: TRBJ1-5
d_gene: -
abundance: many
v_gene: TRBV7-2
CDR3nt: TGTGCCAGCAGCTTAGCGGCGGGTCAGCCCCAGCATTTT
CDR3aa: CASSLAAGQPQHF

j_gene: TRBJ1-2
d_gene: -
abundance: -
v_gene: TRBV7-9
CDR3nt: TGTGCCAGCAGTCATAACCCGGGGGGTGGCTACACCTTC
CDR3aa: CASSHNPGGGYTF

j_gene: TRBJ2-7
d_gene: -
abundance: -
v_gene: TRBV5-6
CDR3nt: TGTGCCAGCAGCCAGGTGACAGCTAGCTCCTACGAGCAGTACTTC
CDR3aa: CASSQVTASSYEQYF

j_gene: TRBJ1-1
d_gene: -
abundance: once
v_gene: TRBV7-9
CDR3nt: TGTGCCAGCAACGAGATAGGAAAGCCCATGAACACTGAAACTTTCTTT
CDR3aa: CASNEIGKPMNTETFF

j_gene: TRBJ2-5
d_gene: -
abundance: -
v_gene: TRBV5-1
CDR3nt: TGCGCCAGCAGTGTCGGGGACAAGGAGACCCAGTACTTC
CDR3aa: CASSVGDKETQYF

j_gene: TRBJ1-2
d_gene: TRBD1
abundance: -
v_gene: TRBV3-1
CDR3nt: TGTGCCAGCAGCCAGCTAACAGGGGCCTTTAACTATGGCTACACCTTC
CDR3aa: CASSQLTGAFNYGYTF

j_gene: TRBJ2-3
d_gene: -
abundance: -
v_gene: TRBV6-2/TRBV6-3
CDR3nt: TGTGCCAGCAGTCCCGGACAGACGGGAGATACGCAGTATTTT
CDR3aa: CASSPGQTGDTQYF

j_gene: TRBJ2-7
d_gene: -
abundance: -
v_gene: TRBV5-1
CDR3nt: TGCGCCAGCAGGGACTGGGGAAATGGCGAGCAGTACTTC
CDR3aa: CASRDWGNGEQYF

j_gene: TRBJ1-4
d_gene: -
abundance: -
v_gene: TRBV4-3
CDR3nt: TGCGCCAGCAGCCAACGCAGGGGTGAAAAACTGTTTTTT
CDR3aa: CASSQRRGEKLFF

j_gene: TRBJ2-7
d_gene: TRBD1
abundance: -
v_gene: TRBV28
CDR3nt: TGTGCCAGCAGCTTATACAGGGGGCAATACGAGCAGTACTTC
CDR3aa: CASSLYRGQYEQYF

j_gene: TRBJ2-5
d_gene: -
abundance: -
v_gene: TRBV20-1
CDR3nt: TGCAGTGCCTATCTCAGACGAAAGCAGTACTTC
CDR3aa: CSAYLRRKQYF

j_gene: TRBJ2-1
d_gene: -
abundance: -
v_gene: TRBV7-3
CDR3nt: TGTGCCAGCAGCGTGGCTGAATTAAATGAGCAGTTCTTC
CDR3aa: CASSVAELNEQFF

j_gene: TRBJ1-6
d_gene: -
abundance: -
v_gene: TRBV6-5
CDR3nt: TGTGCCAGCAGTTACTCGAGGGCCTCAGGTGAATCACCCCTCCACTTT
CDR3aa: CASSYSRASGESPLHF

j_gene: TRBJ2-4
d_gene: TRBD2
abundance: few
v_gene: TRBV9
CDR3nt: TGTGCCAGCAGCGCTCCGGGACTAGGGACCAAAAACATTCAGTACTTC
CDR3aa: CASSAPGLGTKNIQYF

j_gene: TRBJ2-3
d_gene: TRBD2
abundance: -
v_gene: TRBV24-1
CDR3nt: TGTGCCACCAGTGAAGCGGGGTACGGAGATACGCAGTATTTT
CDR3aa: CATSEAGYGDTQYF

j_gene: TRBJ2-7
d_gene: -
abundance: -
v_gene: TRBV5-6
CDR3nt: TGTGCCAGCAGCTCTATCTATGACCCATACGAGCAGTACTTC
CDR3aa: CASSSIYDPYEQYF

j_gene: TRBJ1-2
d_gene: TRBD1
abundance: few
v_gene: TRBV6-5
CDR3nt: TGTGCCAGCAGTAAAACCGGGACAGGTCTTAACTATGGCTACACCTTC
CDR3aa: CASSKTGTGLNYGYTF

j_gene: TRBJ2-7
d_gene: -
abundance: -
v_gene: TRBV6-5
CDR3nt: TGTGCCAGCAGTTACTCGGACCCCCCATACGAGCAGTACTTC
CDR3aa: CASSYSDPPYEQYF

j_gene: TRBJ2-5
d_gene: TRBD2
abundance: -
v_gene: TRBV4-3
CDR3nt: TGCGCCGGCAGCCAAGACGGGACTAGCGGGGTAGAGACCCAGTACTTC
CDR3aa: CAGSQDGTSGVETQYF

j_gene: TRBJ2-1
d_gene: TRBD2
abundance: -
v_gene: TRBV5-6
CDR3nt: TGTGCCAGCAGCTTGGTGTCTAGCGGGGGTCACAATGAGCAGTTCTTC
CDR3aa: CASSLVSSGGHNEQFF

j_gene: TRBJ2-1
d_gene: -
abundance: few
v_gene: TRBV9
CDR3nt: TGTGCCAGCAGCCCCCTCCTAATAGGAGCCCCGAGGAATGAGCAGTTCTTC
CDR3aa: CASSPLLIGAPRNEQFF

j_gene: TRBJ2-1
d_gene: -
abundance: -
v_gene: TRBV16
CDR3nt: TGTGCCAGCAGCCAATACACAGGATTGCCTAACAATGAGCAGTTCTTC
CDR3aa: CASSQYTGLPNNEQFF

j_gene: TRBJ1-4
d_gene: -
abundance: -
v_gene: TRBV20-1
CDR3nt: TGCAGTGCTAAGGCAGGCGGTAGGGAAAAACTGTTTTTT
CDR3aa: CSAKAGGREKLFF

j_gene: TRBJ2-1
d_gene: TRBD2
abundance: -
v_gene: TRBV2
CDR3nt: TGTGCCAGCAGGGGGGAGCGGGGGAGGTTTGATGAGCAGTTCTTC
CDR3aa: CASRGERGRFDEQFF

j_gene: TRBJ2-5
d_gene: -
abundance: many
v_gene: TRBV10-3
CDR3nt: TGTGCCATCAGTGAGTCCCAGACCCAGTACTTC
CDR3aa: CAISESQTQYF

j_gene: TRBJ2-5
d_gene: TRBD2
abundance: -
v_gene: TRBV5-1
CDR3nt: TGCGCCAGCAGCTTGGCCCCGGGGACTATGGAGACCCAGTACTTC
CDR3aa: CASSLAPGTMETQYF

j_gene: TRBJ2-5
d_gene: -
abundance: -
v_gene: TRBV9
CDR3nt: TGTGCCAGTGCTCAACGTTTCAAAACGTACCAAGAGACCCAGTACTTC
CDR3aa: CASAQRFKTYQETQYF

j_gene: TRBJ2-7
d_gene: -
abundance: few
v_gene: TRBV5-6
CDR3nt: TGTGCCAGCAGCTTGACCGACCTTCTTGCCTACGAGCAGTACTTC
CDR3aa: CASSLTDLLAYEQYF

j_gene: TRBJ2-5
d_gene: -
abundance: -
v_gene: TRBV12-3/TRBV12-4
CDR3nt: TGTGCCAGCAGTCGATCCAGGGAAGGCCAAGAGACCCAGTACTTC
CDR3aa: CASSRSREGQETQYF

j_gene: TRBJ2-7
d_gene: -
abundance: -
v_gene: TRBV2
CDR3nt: TGTGCCATCCCCAGACCAGGGACCTACGAGCAGTACTTC
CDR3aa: CAIPRPGTYEQYF

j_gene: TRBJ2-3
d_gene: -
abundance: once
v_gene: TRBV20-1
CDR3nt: TGCAGTGCTAAGTATGGGGGTTCTAGCACAGATACGCAGTATTTT
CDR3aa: CSAKYGGSSTDTQYF

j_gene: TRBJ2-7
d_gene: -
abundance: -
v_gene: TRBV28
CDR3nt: TGTGCCAGTTCTGCGGGTCGGCTACAGCAGTACTTC
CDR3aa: CASSAGRLQQYF

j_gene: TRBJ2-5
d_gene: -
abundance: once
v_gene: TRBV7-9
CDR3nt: TGTGCCAGCAGTTTACAGGAGGTACCAGGGACCCAGTACTTC
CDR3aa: CASSLQEVPGTQYF

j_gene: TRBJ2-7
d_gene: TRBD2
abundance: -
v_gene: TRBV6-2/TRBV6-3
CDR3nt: TGTGCCAGCAGGGAGGGACTAGCGGGGCCGTACGAGCAGTACTTC
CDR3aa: CASREGLAGPYEQYF